These T cell receptor beta chains were read from a single sample in a study of OX40 agonist ivuxolimab in advanced cancers. The method was immunoSEQ multiplex PCR; TCRdb's version includes in-frame clones alone and lacks a portion of them. The profile covers 40,000 to 45,000 clones, with more than 70% appearing a single time and approximately 13% taken by the ten largest. This specimen consisted of CD4+ or CD8+ T cells sorted from blood, obtained in a trial of the OX40 agonist ivuxolimab. The receptors were gathered from an adult with an advanced solid tumor such as melanoma, head and neck, liver or kidney cancer. Both conserved end residues are part of each CDR3. D genes are given only for firm matches. Not all rows give a size; the values are once, few, many and, for expanded clones, a class.

- - TRBJ2-7 TRBV5-6 CASSLPGHASYEQYF
- - TRBJ2-3 TRBV7-9 CASSLILDTQYF
TRBD2 - TRBJ2-7 TRBV7-9 CASSHSGNSYEQYF
- few TRBJ2-3 TRBV9 CAARADTQYF
- medium-sized TRBJ2-2 TRBV7-6 CASSQGPRNTGELFF
- - TRBJ2-5 TRBV29-1 CSVDSSFGETQYF
- few TRBJ2-5 TRBV27 CASSLSGQETQYF
- - TRBJ1-4 TRBV7-6 CASSPSEGEKLFF
- - TRBJ1-4 TRBV29-1 CSVEVLNEKLFF
- once TRBJ1-2 TRBV28 CASTQGGTSNYGYTF
- - TRBJ2-2 TRBV30 CAWSLFRANTGELFF
- - TRBJ2-7 TRBV9 CASSPRERRNRYEQYF
- - TRBJ1-1 TRBV5-5 CASSFIATSFF
- - TRBJ1-5 TRBV6-1 CASISVRGNNQPQHF
- - TRBJ1-5 TRBV4-2 CASSQDSSGYSNQPQHF
- - TRBJ2-1 TRBV30 CAWSAGFGNNEQFF
TRBD1 - TRBJ2-7 TRBV6-1 CASRGTDLYEQYF
TRBD2 - TRBJ2-7 TRBV5-6 CASSREREAPWEQYF
- - TRBJ1-1 TRBV7-6 CASSLGAEQGEAFF
- - TRBJ2-7 TRBV6-5 CASTEPTANYEQYF
- - TRBJ2-3 TRBV19 CASSIWSSGTDTQYF
- - TRBJ2-3 TRBV4-1 CASSQVQGTDTQYF
- - TRBJ2-7 TRBV5-1 CASSLAEVSYEQYF
- - TRBJ1-5 TRBV28 CASSFGDNLNQPQHF
- few TRBJ2-1 TRBV7-9 CASSRPSRSYNEQFF
TRBD2 - TRBJ2-3 TRBV4-1 CASRLRGGTDTQYF
- - TRBJ2-7 TRBV27 CASRPRQGMTRGRHEQYF
TRBD1 - TRBJ2-7 TRBV7-8 CASSPETGGGYEQYF
TRBD1 - TRBJ1-1 TRBV2 CASQGQGVTEAFF
- - TRBJ1-3 TRBV7-9 CASSINRAGNTIYF